Shown below are 7 T cell receptor beta chains from a single sample sequenced in a study of monozygotic twins with inflammatory bowel disease. TCRdb reprocessed the 5' RACE reads, with one entry per CDR3 protein and no DNA. The sample holds over 130,000 distinct CDR3 sequences. The specimen sequenced was blood. The source is a human donor with ulcerative colitis or Crohn's disease, or a healthy co-twin of an affected twin (not recorded which).

The chain links TRBV12-3 or TRBV12-4 to TRBJ1-2; TCRdb's D call, TRBD1, is unchecked because there is no DNA. The CDR3 extends over 16 amino acids. The CDR3 loop reads CASSPGTGTANYGCTF.

The chain employs TRBV3-1 and TRBJ1-5; no DNA is available, so the TRBD1 call from TCRdb remains unchecked. Germline V lookup: CDR1 LGHDT, CDR2 YNNKEL (reference sequence). This CDR3 contains 18 residues. CDR3 in amino acids: CASSPARSRGGSNQPQHF.

The chain couples TRBV27 to TRBJ2-7; TCRdb's D gene call, TRBD2, goes unchecked for lack of DNA. The CDR3 is 16 residues long. CDR1 is MNHEY and CDR2 is SMNVEV in the germline V gene (reference sequence). The CDR3: CASSLSGVGGRYEQYF.

The chain recombines TRBV30 with TRBJ1-4. The CDR3 extends over 13 amino acids. Germline V gene lookup returns CDR1 GTSNPN and CDR2 SVGIG (reference sequence). Here the CDR3 reads CAWSVRKGEKLFF.

The genes are TRBV12-3 or TRBV12-4 and TRBJ1-6; TCRdb lists TRBD1, though no DNA is available to test this call. The CDR3 has 15 amino acids. The CDR3 is CASSFVAGENSPLHF.

The rearrangement uses TRBV5-8 and TRBJ1-4; TCRdb proposes TRBD1, but this gene call is untestable without DNA. Looked up from germline, CDR1 is SGHTS and CDR2 is YDEGEE. There are 13 residues in the CDR3. This chain's CDR3 is CASSLGKGGKLFF.

The rearrangement joins TRBV6-6 to TRBJ2-1; the TRBD2 assignment by TCRdb is unverifiable without DNA. The V gene's germline CDR1 is MNHNY and CDR2 SVGAGI (reference sequence). CDR3 size: 13 residues. The CDR3 is CASSAREVNEQFF.